These 15 T cell receptor beta chains were all obtained from the same sample, sequenced in a study of blood T cell repertoires in COVID-19. The method was immunoSEQ multiplex PCR; TCRdb's version includes in-frame clones alone and lacks a portion of them. The table records around 400,000 clones, about 87% of them present only once. Sequencing was carried out using peripheral blood. The receptor source for this set is a woman aged 30 to 39 with COVID-19, enrolled during active disease.

The chain combines TRBV3-1 (or the pseudogene TRBV3-2) with TRBJ2-5; 11 bases align to TRBD2. Germline CDR1 reads LGHDT; CDR2 reads YNNKEL (reference sequence). The CDR3 contains 15 residues. V trimming: 5 bases; J trimming: 3 bases; junction bases outside the gene matches: 5. The CDR3 spells CASSAGTSGKETQYF. The CDR3 nucleotides read TGTGCCAGCAGCGCCGGGACTAGCGGAAAAGAGACCCAGTACTTC.

The chain recombines TRBV7-3 with TRBJ1-1, with 7 bases identical to TRBD1. CDR1 is SGHTA and CDR2 is FQGTGA in the germline V gene. V lost 5 bases and J lost 5; bases outside the gene matches: 14. The CDR3 extends over 16 amino acids. Written as DNA, the CDR3 is TGTGCCAGCAGCCGCGACAGGGTTCCCCTTGCGACTGAAGCTTTCTTT. Translating gives CASSRDRVPLATEAFF.

This clone was seen more than once but under ten times. V and J are TRBV6-1 and TRBJ2-3, with 13 nucleotides matching TRBD2. V gave up 4 bases and J gave up 3 bases; unmatched junction bases: 4. The CDR3 length is 16 residues. Germline-derived CDR1 and CDR2 are MNHNS and SASEGT. The CDR3: CASSGGTSGTTDTQYF. The CDR3 DNA reads as TGTGCCAGCAGTGGCGGGACTAGCGGGACGACAGATACGCAGTATTTT.

The chain is built from TRBV4-2 and TRBJ2-2, with 10 bases that match TRBD2. Germline CDR1 reads LGHNA; CDR2 reads YNFKEQ. The junction had 10 bases not matched to a gene; V was cut back by 5 bases and J by 7 bases. This CDR3 contains 16 residues. CDR3 protein: CASSFPGLANGGELFF. CDR3 DNA: TGTGCCAGCAGCTTTCCGGGACTAGCGAACGGCGGGGAGCTGTTTTTT.

This clone was observed a few times. The CDR3 is CASSFRVAQPQHF. As DNA, the CDR3 is TGTGCCAGCAGTTTCAGGGTAGCTCAGCCCCAGCATTTT. The chain is built from TRBV28 and TRBJ1-5; D possibly corresponds to TRBD1 (5 bases). Per the germline V gene, CDR1 is MDHEN and CDR2 is SYDVKM. This CDR3 comprises 13 residues. V shed 3 bases and J shed 6 bases, with 9 bases lying between them. Together with reference TRBV28 and TRBJ1-5, the CDR3 gives the full variable domain: DVKVTQSSRYLVKRTGEKVFLECVQDMDHENMFWYRQDPGLGLRLIYFSYDVKMKEKGDIPEGYSVSREKKERFSLILESASTNQTSMYLCASSFRVAQPQHFGDGTRLSIL.

The CDR3 loop reads CASSTTGTGGTYEQYF. The CDR3 DNA sequence: TGTGCCAGTAGTACCACCGGGACAGGGGGCACCTACGAGCAGTACTTC. This chain connects TRBV19 to TRBJ2-7; 12 bases match TRBD1. Losses at the gene ends were 4 bases for V and 2 bases for J; bases not matched to a gene: 6. The germline V gene has CDR1 LNHDA and CDR2 SQIVND (reference sequence). This CDR3 has 16 amino acids.

The CDR3 protein is CASSLYGTGDGTDTQYF. Here the CDR3 DNA reads TGTGCCAGCAGCTTGTACGGGACAGGGGATGGCACAGATACGCAGTATTTT. The chain links TRBV5-5 to TRBJ2-3; TRBD1 agrees at 10 bases. CDR3 length: 17 amino acids. The V gene end was trimmed by 1 base and the J gene end by 1 base; junction bases not matched to a gene: 6. The germline V gene encodes CDR1 SGHKS and CDR2 YYEKEE (reference sequence).

This chain connects TRBV12-3 or TRBV12-4 to TRBJ2-1; no definite D call. The CDR3 loop spans 13 amino acids. Trimming pared 3 bases from V and 8 bases from J, leaving 11 bases between. CDR3 amino acids: CASSLSKLDEQFF. The CDR3 nucleotides are TGTGCCAGCAGTTTGTCGAAACTTGATGAGCAGTTCTTC.

The chain uses TRBV5-8 and TRBJ1-4; no clear D. V was shortened by 1 base and J by 3 bases, with 10 bases between the two germline ends. Per the germline V gene, CDR1 is SGHTS and CDR2 is YDEGEE. The CDR3 sequence is 15 residues long. CDR3 region: CASSLLQQSNEKLFF. The CDR3 region has the DNA TGTGCCAGCAGCTTGTTGCAACAGTCTAATGAAAAACTGTTTTTT.

The J gene is TRBJ2-1, the V gene TRBV30; the match to TRBD2 covers 10 bases. J lost 6 bases, V lost 0 bases, and 11 bases had no gene match. CDR1 is GTSNPN and CDR2 is SVGIG in the germline V gene (reference sequence). The CDR3 runs 17 residues. In DNA form, the CDR3 reads TGTGCCTGGAGTGTACGGCTAGCGGGAGATAGCAGCAATGAGCAGTTCTTC. Encoded protein: CAWSVRLAGDSSNEQFF.

CDR3 in DNA: TGTGCCAGTAAGAGGGCAGAAAAACTGTTTTTT. It encodes CASKRAEKLFF. The V call is TRBV19, the J call TRBJ1-4; D uncertain. Trimming left V 7 bases short and J 8 bases short, with 8 bases between. Germline V gives CDR1 LNHDA, CDR2 SQIVND (reference sequence). The CDR3 has 11 residues.

In this sample, this clone turned up once. This chain links TRBV13 with TRBJ2-7; 7 nucleotides match TRBD1. Germline V gene lookup returns CDR1 PRHDT and CDR2 FYEKMQ (reference sequence). This CDR3 is 17 amino acids long. The junction had 11 bases not matched to a gene; V was cut back by 1 base and J by 2 bases. The CDR3 sequence is CASSLASFSGQTYEQYF. The CDR3 DNA sequence: TGTGCCAGCAGCTTAGCCTCTTTTTCGGGACAGACCTACGAGCAGTACTTC.

About this clone: This same CDR3 is encoded by further DNA sequences in the sample. The gene calls are TRBV7-9 and TRBJ2-7; maybe TRBD2 (5 bases). This CDR3 spans 14 amino acids. The V gene's germline CDR1 is SEHNR and CDR2 FQNEAQ (reference sequence). V was cut by 1 base and J by 4 bases, with 11 bases left in between. The CDR3 region has the DNA TGTGCCAGCAGCTTAGGCGCTAGCACGTACGAGCAGTACTTC. Residues: CASSLGASTYEQYF. The entire variable domain, with the rest obtained from reference TRBV7-9 and TRBJ2-7, is as follows: DTGVSQNPRHKITKRGQNVTFRCDPISEHNRLYWYRQTLGQGPEFLTYFQNEAQLEKSRLLSDRFSAERPKGSFSTLEIQRTEQGDSAMYLCASSLGASTYEQYFGPGTRLTVT.

The gene calls are TRBV5-4 and TRBJ2-5, with D perhaps TRBD2 (6 bases). Germline V gives CDR1 SGHNT, CDR2 YYREEE (reference sequence). V was pared by 1 base and J by 5 bases, with 12 bases between. CDR3 length: 14 residues. In DNA form, the CDR3 reads TGTGCCAGCAGCTTGTGGGGACTCCCTGAGACCCAGTACTTC. Protein sequence: CASSLWGLPETQYF.

The chain links TRBV20-1 to TRBJ2-7; TRBD1 matches 7 bases. Germline CDR1 reads DFQATT; CDR2 reads SNEGSKA (reference sequence). V shed 6 bases and J 6 bases; nucleotides not matched to a gene: 5. The CDR3 is 11 residues long. In DNA, the CDR3 is TGCAGTGCAATTAACAGGGGCGAGCAGTACTTC. As protein: CSAINRGEQYF.